Listed below are T cell receptor beta chains from one sample, sequenced in a study of T cell repertoires in cytomegalovirus infection. Via MiXCR, TCRdb re-called the reads, giving one row per CDR3 protein. The sample records approximately 600,000 distinct CDR3 sequences, roughly 42% being singletons. These receptors lack a known antigen. The material was cultured PBMCs, obtained from culture after CMV antigen stimulation. These receptors were taken from a human donor in good health (CMV status not recorded). Some clones in this sample may be carry-over from other donors' samples. Each CDR3 is given with its conserved first and last residue. D genes are given only for firm matches. Not all rows give a size; the values are once, few, many and, for expanded clones, a class.

>TRBV20-1|NA|12|TRBJ2-7|NA
TGCAGTGCTCTCACACTAGACCTGGCGCAGTACTTC
CSALTLDLAQYF
>TRBV5-6|NA|16|TRBJ2-1|NA
TGTGCCAGCAGCTCCCAGGACCTCGGAACCCCCAATGAGCAGTTCTTC
CASSSQDLGTPNEQFF
>TRBV2|NA|11|TRBJ2-7|NA
TGTGCCAGCAGCTCCATCATCGAGCAGTACTTC
CASSSIIEQYF
>TRBV27|NA|12|TRBJ2-3|NA
TGTGCCAGCGGACTTCACACAGATACGCAGTATTTT
CASGLHTDTQYF
>TRBV7-2|TRBD2|15|TRBJ2-5|NA
TGTGCCAGCAGCTTAGTTGTGAGCGGGGGGGGGGCCCAGTACTTC
CASSLVVSGGGAQYF
>TRBV27|TRBD1|16|TRBJ2-7|NA
TGTGCCAGCAGTTTACGCAGGACAGGAACCTCCTACGAGCAGTACTTC
CASSLRRTGTSYEQYF
>TRBV5-1|NA|14|TRBJ1-1|NA
TGCGCCAGCAGCATGAGGACAGTGAACACTGAAGCTTTCTTT
CASSMRTVNTEAFF
>TRBV6-1|NA|15|TRBJ2-6|NA
TGTGCCAGCAGTGAAACAGTCTCTGGGGCCAACGTCCTGACTTTC
CASSETVSGANVLTF
>TRBV7-6|TRBD1|15|TRBJ2-3|NA
TGTGCCAGCAGCTCGACAGGGGGCTTACAAGATACGCAGTATTTT
CASSSTGGLQDTQYF
>TRBV7-2|TRBD2|14|TRBJ2-5|many
TGTGCCAGCAGCCCAGGCGGGGGGCAAGAGACCCAGTACTTC
CASSPGGGQETQYF
>TRBV7-9|TRBD2|13|TRBJ2-1|few
TGTGCCAGCAAGACTAGCGGGAACCATGAGCAGTTCTTC
CASKTSGNHEQFF
>TRBV5-1|NA|15|TRBJ2-5|NA
TGCGCCAGCAGCTTGTCATCCCGGCTCCAAGAGACCCAGTACTTC
CASSLSSRLQETQYF
>TRBV12-3/TRBV12-4|NA|13|TRBJ1-4|few
TGTGCCAGCAGTCGTGACGTTAATGAAAAACTGTTTTTT
CASSRDVNEKLFF
>TRBV7-6|NA|15|TRBJ1-1|NA
TGTGCCAGCAGCTTAGAAGTTGGCGGGGTCACTGAAGCTTTCTTT
CASSLEVGGVTEAFF
>TRBV7-3|TRBD2|14|TRBJ2-1|NA
TGTGCCAGCAGCTTAGAGCGGGAGGGGCTTGAGCAGTTCTTC
CASSLEREGLEQFF
>TRBV10-3|NA|18|TRBJ1-3|NA
TGTGCCATCAGTGAGTCGGCACAAGGGGCCATCTCTGGAAACACCATATATTTT
CAISESAQGAISGNTIYF
>TRBV2|NA|14|TRBJ1-2|once
TGTGCCAGCAGTGAAGAAACAGGTTGGACTGGCTACACCTTC
CASSEETGWTGYTF
>TRBV7-2|NA|18|TRBJ2-3|NA
TGTGCCAGCAGCCCCGGGACGCCCCTCAGACACCGCACAGATACGCAGTATTTT
CASSPGTPLRHRTDTQYF
>TRBV2|TRBD1|14|TRBJ2-5|NA
TGTGCCAGCCAGAGGACAGGGATGAGTGAGACCCAGTACTTC
CASQRTGMSETQYF
>TRBV14|NA|13|TRBJ1-1|NA
TGTGCCAGCAGCCAAGATCGTTCGGACGAAGCTTTCTTT
CASSQDRSDEAFF
>TRBV15|NA|15|TRBJ2-6|NA
TGTGCCACCAGCAGATCAGTGGCTGGGGCCAACGTCCTGACTTTC
CATSRSVAGANVLTF
>TRBV7-2|NA|14|TRBJ2-1|few
TGTGCCAGCAGCTTACGGGCCCGGATATATGAGCAGTTCTTC
CASSLRARIYEQFF
>TRBV4-2|NA|13|TRBJ2-3|NA
TGTGCCAGCAGCCGGACTGGCGGGGATACGCAGTATTTT
CASSRTGGDTQYF
>TRBV6-6|NA|13|TRBJ2-7|few
TGTGCCAGCAGTTATGCGGGGAACTACGAGCAGTACTTC
CASSYAGNYEQYF
>TRBV7-9|NA|11|TRBJ2-7|once
TGTGCCAGCATGGGGAGCTACGAGCAGTACTTC
CASMGSYEQYF
>TRBV14|NA|16|TRBJ2-5|NA
TGTGCCAGCAGCCACTCCGACAGATTCGTCAGCGAGACCCAGTACTTC
CASSHSDRFVSETQYF
>TRBV12-3/TRBV12-4|NA|14|TRBJ2-1|NA
TGTGCCAGCAGTGACGACAGGTTTACCAATGAGCAGTTCTTC
CASSDDRFTNEQFF
>TRBV7-2|NA|11|TRBJ2-4|few
TGTGCCAGCAGCTTAGAGGGAGTTCAGTACTTC
CASSLEGVQYF
>TRBV7-2|NA|14|TRBJ2-3|many
TGTGCCAGCAGCATCGGAACCCTGTCGTGGACGCAGTATTTT
CASSIGTLSWTQYF
>TRBV7-9|NA|15|TRBJ1-6|few
TGTGCCAGCAGCAGGGGAACCTCGGAGAATTCACCCCTCCACTTT
CASSRGTSENSPLHF
>TRBV20-1|NA|16|TRBJ1-4|NA
TGCAGTGCTAGAGATCAGGCGGGACACGGATTTGAAAAACTGTTTTTT
CSARDQAGHGFEKLFF